Below, 17 T cell receptor beta chains from the same sample are listed, as sequenced in a study of blood T cell repertoires in COVID-19. Produced via immunoSEQ multiplex PCR; TCRdb's table is partial and in-frame only. Of roughly 200,000 clones listed, 85% are singletons. Material for sequencing was PBMCs or T cells enriched from blood (not recorded which). Source of these receptors: a man aged 40-49 years who had recovered from COVID-19.

The chain uses TRBV7-9 and TRBJ2-5; 15 bases map to TRBD2. The CDR3 consists of 15 residues. CDR1 is SEHNR, CDR2 FQNEAQ, per germline (reference sequence). After removal of 7 bases from V and 2 bases from J, the junction contained 2 bases not matched to a gene. The CDR3 DNA sequence: TGTGCCAGCATCGGACTAGCGGGAGGGCAAGAGACCCAGTACTTC. It codes for CASIGLAGGQETQYF.

The chain links TRBV5-4 to TRBJ2-7; tentative D call: TRBD1 (7 bases). The V end was cut by 4 bases, the J end by 3 bases, with 17 bases between. This CDR3 spans 15 amino acids. Per the germline V gene, CDR1 is SGHNT and CDR2 is YYREEE (reference sequence). The DNA for the CDR3 is TGTGCCAGCAGCCTTACAGGGGACTTGGGCTACGAGCAGTACTTC. Translated: CASSLTGDLGYEQYF.

The chain employs TRBV29-1 and TRBJ2-3; TRBD2 agrees at 8 bases. Looked up from germline, CDR1 is SQVTM and CDR2 is ANQGSEA. CDR3 length: 14 amino acids. V lost 5 bases and J lost 6; bases outside the gene matches: 10. The CDR3 nucleotides read TGCAGCGTTTCCGAGATAGCGGGGTGGGATACGCAGTATTTT. As protein: CSVSEIAGWDTQYF.

The chain combines TRBV28 with TRBJ1-5, with 8 positions matching TRBD1. Germline V CDR1 and CDR2: MDHEN, SYDVKM. V dropped 5 bases and J dropped 4; count of bases not matched to a gene: 4. This CDR3 spans 14 amino acids. CDR3 in DNA: TGTGCCAGCAGTAGACAGGGGTTTAATCAGCCCCAGCATTTT. This sequence encodes CASSRQGFNQPQHF.

J is TRBJ2-6 and V is TRBV2, with 9 bases that match TRBD1. Germline V gives CDR1 SNHLY, CDR2 FYNNEI. The CDR3 is made up of 15 amino acids. V shed 8 bases, J shed 2 bases, and the junction held 4 bases outside the gene matches. The CDR3 spells CASERQGAGANVLTF. The DNA of the CDR3 is TGTGCCAGCGAAAGACAGGGGGCTGGGGCCAACGTCCTGACTTTC.

The CDR3 is CARWQGNTEAFF. As DNA, the CDR3 is TGTGCCCGGTGGCAGGGGAACACTGAAGCTTTCTTT. This chain uses TRBV30 with TRBJ1-1, with a possible D match to TRBD1 (5 bases). The V gene's germline CDR1 is GTSNPN and CDR2 SVGIG (reference sequence). V was clipped by 8 bases and J by 1 base, with 11 bases between them. CDR3 length: 12 residues.

V usage is TRBV4-3 and J usage is TRBJ1-1; no reliable D call. Trimming shortened V by 3 bases and J by 1 base, and 6 bases separated the two germline ends. Germline V lookup: CDR1 LGHNA, CDR2 YSLEER. The CDR3 sequence is 13 residues long. CDR3 protein: CASSHNKNTEAFF. In DNA, the CDR3 is TGCGCCAGCAGCCATAACAAGAACACTGAAGCTTTCTTT.

The rearrangement joins TRBV12-3 or TRBV12-4 to TRBJ1-1; D not certain. Trimming took off 7 bases at V and 4 bases at J, with 13 bases between the two ends. The CDR3 runs 13 residues. This CDR3 reads CASTRRAATEAFF. For the CDR3, the DNA is TGTGCCAGCACCCGGCGGGCCGCCACTGAAGCTTTCTTT.

V gene TRBV12-3 or TRBV12-4 combines with J gene TRBJ2-7; the D is unclear. The CDR3 runs to 13 residues. The V and J ends lost 2 bases and 7 bases respectively, with 12 bases between them. Here the CDR3 DNA reads TGTGCCAGCAGTTTACCGGGTGAGAGGGAGCAGTACTTC. It yields the protein CASSLPGEREQYF.

This chain connects TRBV10-3 to TRBJ2-1; 7 nucleotides agree with TRBD2. Germline V CDR1 and CDR2: ENHRY, SYGVKD. The trim removed 5 bases at V and 4 bases at J, leaving 8 bases unmatched. This CDR3 spans 15 amino acids. Written as DNA, the CDR3 is TGTGCCATCAGTTCTAGCGGACCACCATACAATGAGCAGTTCTTC. This encodes CAISSSGPPYNEQFF.

This sequence joins TRBV5-8 and TRBJ1-4; D is undetermined. V was pared by 4 bases and J by 8 bases, with 18 bases between. The CDR3 extends over 15 amino acids. Germline CDR1 and CDR2: SGHTS and YDEGEE. The CDR3 loop reads CASSPNGRESEKLFF. CDR3 coding DNA: TGTGCCAGCAGCCCCAATGGACGGGAGAGCGAAAAACTGTTTTTT.

The chain recombines TRBV5-1 with TRBJ2-2; TRBD2 matches at 9 bases. V trimming: 4 bases; J trimming: 7 bases; junction bases outside the gene matches: 5. Per the germline V gene, CDR1 is SGHRS and CDR2 is YFSETQ. This CDR3 is built from 14 residues. The CDR3 DNA reads TGCGCCAGCAGCAAACTAGCGGGTCGCGGGGAGCTGTTTTTT. This codes for CASSKLAGRGELFF.

Of note for this clone: The germline gene is not matched at one end of the junction; a read error may be the cause. The chain links TRBV27 to TRBJ2-7; a weak D match, TRBD2 (6 bases). The CDR3 is 14 amino acids. Looked up from germline, CDR1 is MNHEY and CDR2 is SMNVEV (reference sequence). The CDR3 is CVSSRGPLAYEQYF. The CDR3 coding sequence is TGTGTCAGCTCGCGGGGTCCTCTCGCCTACGAGCAGTACTTC.

This clone was counted only a few times. The rearrangement joins TRBV5-4 to TRBJ2-7; 7 nucleotides line up with TRBD2. The CDR3 runs 14 residues. The V and J ends lost 4 bases and 5 bases, in that order; junction bases with no gene match: 9. CDR1 and CDR2 from the germline V gene are SGHNT and YYREEE (reference sequence). The CDR3: CASSTRTSSDEQYF. CDR3 nucleotides: TGTGCCAGCAGCACCCGGACTAGTTCCGACGAGCAGTACTTC.

This rearrangement joins TRBV7-6 to TRBJ2-5; D might be TRBD2 (5 bases). Trimming took 5 bases from V and 1 from J, leaving 14 bases between them. Germline CDR1 is SGHVS and CDR2 is FNYEAQ. CDR3 length: 15 amino acids. The CDR3 loop reads CASSPTFRGQETQYF. CDR3 nucleotide sequence: TGTGCCAGCAGCCCCACATTTCGGGGCCAAGAGACCCAGTACTTC.

The chain joins TRBV7-2 to TRBJ2-1, with D possibly TRBD2 on 5 matching bases. The CDR3 is made up of 16 amino acids. V was pared by 5 bases and J by 5 bases, with 19 bases between. CDR1 is SGHTA and CDR2 is FQGNSA in the germline V gene. For the CDR3, the DNA is TGTGCCAGCAGCCCCCAAGGGCTAGCAGTCCACAATGAGCAGTTCTTC. Protein product: CASSPQGLAVHNEQFF.

This sequence joins TRBV15 and TRBJ1-5; D possibly corresponds to TRBD1 (6 bases). The CDR3 contains 16 residues. Trimming left V 5 bases short and J 3 bases short, with 17 bases between. Germline CDR1 reads LNHNV; CDR2 reads YYDKDF (reference sequence). The CDR3 sequence is CATSGTWTVSNQPQHF. The CDR3 DNA reads TGTGCCACCAGCGGAACCTGGACAGTCTCCAATCAGCCCCAGCATTTT. Looking up the rest from reference TRBV15 and TRBJ1-5 gives the full variable domain: DAMVIQNPRYQVTQFGKPVTLSCSQTLNHNVMYWYQQKSSQAPKLLFHYYDKDFNNEADTPDNFQSRRPNTSFCFLDIRSPGLGDTAMYLCATSGTWTVSNQPQHFGDGTRLSIL.